This entry lists 13 T cell receptor beta chains sequenced from one sample in a study of vaccination effects on CD4 cells after COVID-19. Here immunoSEQ multiplex PCR was the method, and the copy in TCRdb shows in-frame clones only, minus some. The table records under 50,000 clones, about 70% of them present only once. No antigen has been assigned to these receptors. With about ten days of culture completed, CD4+ T cells were isolated. The sample here was CD4+ T cells from PBMCs cultured without peptide, taken before COVID-19 vaccination. These receptor sequences come from a human donor who had a prior SARS-CoV-2 infection.

In its sample, this clone was seen once. The chain is built from TRBV28 and TRBJ2-7; TRBD1 matches at 7 bases. V shed 5 bases, J shed 2 bases, and the junction held 6 bases outside the gene matches. The CDR3 has 14 amino acids. CDR1 is MDHEN and CDR2 is SYDVKM in the germline V gene. This CDR3 is CASSVQGLPYEQYF. CDR3 in DNA: TGTGCCAGCAGTGTACAGGGGCTACCCTACGAGCAGTACTTC.

This sequence joins TRBV12-3 or TRBV12-4 and TRBJ2-4; the D is unclear. The V and J ends lost 8 bases and 0 bases respectively, with 8 bases between them. The CDR3 has 13 amino acids. The chain's CDR3 is CASCPVAKNIQYF. The CDR3 coding sequence is TGTGCCAGCTGTCCAGTAGCCAAAAACATTCAGTACTTC.

The chain combines TRBV12-3 or TRBV12-4 with TRBJ2-1; 9 positions match TRBD2. V was pared by 4 bases and J by 15 bases, with 7 bases of the junction left unmatched. The CDR3 has 12 residues. CDR3 region: CASSSAGLALFF. The CDR3, as DNA: TGTGCCAGCAGTTCTGCCGGACTAGCGCTGTTCTTC.

This chain joins TRBV29-1 and TRBJ2-7; 7 bases are shared with TRBD2. CDR1 SQVTM and CDR2 ANQGSEA come from the germline V gene. This CDR3 contains 15 residues. J was trimmed by 2 bases and V by 4 bases; bases with no gene match: 11. The CDR3 coding sequence is TGCAGCGTTGTTAAAGGTCTAGCGGAACCCTACGAGCAGTACTTC. Translation: CSVVKGLAEPYEQYF.

The chain links TRBV6-5 to TRBJ2-1; 7 bases agree with TRBD1. From germline, CDR1 is MNHEY and CDR2 SVGAGI. The CDR3 is made up of 15 amino acids. Trimming took 4 bases from V and 7 from J; bases not matched to a gene: 10. In DNA, the CDR3 is TGTGCCAGCAGTTCAACCCCGGGACAGCGGAATGAGCAGTTCTTC. The encoded protein is CASSSTPGQRNEQFF.

This clone appeared once. V and J are TRBV5-1 and TRBJ1-1; D call uncertain. CDR1 and CDR2 (germline): SGHRS, YFSETQ. Trimming shortened V by 4 bases and J by 1 base, and 11 bases separated the two germline ends. The CDR3 is 14 amino acids. The CDR3 reads CASSALLGNTEAFF. The CDR3 DNA follows: TGCGCCAGCAGCGCCCTCCTAGGGAACACTGAAGCTTTCTTT.

The chain uses TRBV11-2 and TRBJ2-5; 9 nucleotides match TRBD2. J gave up 5 bases and V 2 bases, and 6 bases lay outside the gene matches. Per the germline V gene, CDR1 is SGHAT and CDR2 is FQNNGV. The length of the CDR3 is 15 residues. For the CDR3, the DNA is TGTGCCAGCAGCTTACCCCTAGCGGGGAGCGAGACCCAGTACTTC. It encodes CASSLPLAGSETQYF.

The chain is built from TRBV7-9 and TRBJ1-2; TRBD1 agrees at 11 bases. Trimming removed 5 bases from V and 0 bases from J; junction bases left unmatched: 5. CDR1 and CDR2 from the germline V gene are SEHNR and FQNEAQ (reference sequence). The CDR3 loop spans 16 amino acids. The CDR3 is CASSPGQGATNYGYTF. The CDR3 DNA reads TGTGCCAGCAGCCCAGGACAGGGGGCGACTAACTATGGCTACACCTTC.

V gene TRBV6-5 combines with J gene TRBJ2-3, with a weak D call TRBD2 (5 bases). The CDR3 contains 13 residues. The V end was cut by 4 bases, the J end by 3 bases, with 8 bases between. Per germline, CDR1 MNHEY and CDR2 SVGAGI. This CDR3 reads CASSSPGTDTQYF. The CDR3 bases are TGTGCCAGCAGTTCCCCGGGAACAGATACGCAGTATTTT.

CDR3: CASSLGIGGYEQYF. CDR3 nucleotide sequence: TGTGCCAGCAGCTTGGGGATAGGGGGCTACGAGCAGTACTTC. The gene calls are TRBV5-6 and TRBJ2-7; a weak D match, TRBD1 (6 bases). V dropped 0 bases and J dropped 3 bases, with 10 bases sitting between them. The CDR3 covers 14 residues. CDR1 and CDR2 from the germline V gene are SGHDT and YYEEEE.

This rearrangement joins TRBV7-2 to TRBJ2-5; 8 bases agree with TRBD2. With V trimmed by 3 bases and J by 9 bases, 21 bases remained unmatched. The germline CDR1 and CDR2 sequences are SGHTA and FQGNSA. The CDR3 contains 18 residues. The CDR3 DNA follows: TGTGCCAGCAGCTTGAGCCGGCTGGGACTAGGGACCCCAGGGGCCCAGTACTTC. It codes for CASSLSRLGLGTPGAQYF.

The sample holds one count of this clone. V and J are TRBV7-2 and TRBJ1-2; weak D call: TRBD1 (5 bases). The CDR3 length is 14 residues. Germline V gene sequence: CDR1 SGHTA, CDR2 FQGNSA. V gave up 3 bases and J gave up 2 bases, with 10 bases separating them. The CDR3 DNA follows: TGTGCCAGCAGCTTGGATAGGGGAAACTATGGCTACACCTTC. Residues: CASSLDRGNYGYTF. The variable domain in full, with the rest retrieved from reference TRBV7-2 and TRBJ1-2, is GAGVSQSPSNKVTEKGKDVELRCDPISGHTALYWYRQSLGQGLEFLIYFQGNSAPDKSGLPSDRFSAERTGGSVSTLTIQRTQQEDSAVYLCASSLDRGNYGYTFGSGTRLTVV.

This clone was counted a few times. The genes are TRBV7-9 and TRBJ1-3, with D possibly TRBD1 on 6 matching bases. The CDR3 length is 15 residues. The ends were cut back, 6 bases at V and 0 bases at J, with 12 bases in the middle. Looked up from germline, CDR1 is SEHNR and CDR2 is FQNEAQ (reference sequence). The CDR3 region is CASRQTGSSGNTIYF. The CDR3 DNA follows: TGTGCCAGCAGACAGACAGGTAGCTCTGGAAACACCATATATTTT.